Sequencing of this T cell receptor (beta chain) was carried out in a study of T cells in Graves' hyperthyroidism and ophthalmopathy. Study-wide results and limits: Ophthalmopathy prediction by the model preceded onset by a median approximately 6.1 months.

Amplification targeted TCR beta CDR3 regions from RNA transcripts. The HTBI primer set drove a first-round RT-PCR of the TCR CDR3. A single record per CDR3 protein comes from TCRdb applying MiXCR to the multiplex PCR reads. The sample yields about 640,000 distinct CDR3 sequences, less than 25% seen once. This clonotype has at least ten counts. Its antigen remains unknown. The study excluded patients with uncontrolled infection, other autoimmune disease, pregnancy or lactation. The CDR3 contains 14 residues. Trimming removed 6 bases from V and 1 base from J, with 12 bases in between. The clonotype comes from a man aged 25-45 years with Graves' ophthalmopathy. The material sequenced was blood. The chain employs TRBV12-3 or TRBV12-4 and TRBJ2-5, with TRBD2 as a possible D gene (6 bases). The chain's CDR3 is CASRAAGGQETQYF. CDR3 nucleotide sequence: TGTGCCAGCAGGGCCGCCGGGGGCCAAGAGACCCAGTACTTC.